The T cell receptor beta chain under discussion was sequenced for a study of blood T cell repertoires in COVID-19. Overall study context: PBMCs, B-cell-depleted T cells, or T cells provided the cDNA or gDNA that made up the material.

Enrollment of patients from Seattle took place during active infection, with longitudinal follow-up. How the authors handled the data: The authors estimated nucleated cell counts from reference gene primer amplification. Sequenced by immunoSEQ multiplex PCR; TCRdb stores in-frame clones only, minus some. V and J calls and clone size are copied from that table; D and trimming were computed from the DNA. This table has approximately 530,000 clones, 85% to 90% appearing once. CDR3 length: 16 residues. CDR1 is SEHNR, CDR2 FQNEAQ, per germline (reference sequence). V was shortened by 4 bases and J by 6 bases, with 18 bases between the two germline ends.

Material for sequencing was peripheral blood. The TCR comes from a woman in her forties or fifties with COVID-19, enrolled during active disease. The gene calls are TRBV7-9 and TRBJ2-2; a weak D match, TRBD2 (6 bases). The CDR3 bases are TGTGCCAGCAGCTCCCGGGACTCGAGAAGCGCCGGGGAGCTGTTTTTT. This encodes CASSSRDSRSAGELFF.